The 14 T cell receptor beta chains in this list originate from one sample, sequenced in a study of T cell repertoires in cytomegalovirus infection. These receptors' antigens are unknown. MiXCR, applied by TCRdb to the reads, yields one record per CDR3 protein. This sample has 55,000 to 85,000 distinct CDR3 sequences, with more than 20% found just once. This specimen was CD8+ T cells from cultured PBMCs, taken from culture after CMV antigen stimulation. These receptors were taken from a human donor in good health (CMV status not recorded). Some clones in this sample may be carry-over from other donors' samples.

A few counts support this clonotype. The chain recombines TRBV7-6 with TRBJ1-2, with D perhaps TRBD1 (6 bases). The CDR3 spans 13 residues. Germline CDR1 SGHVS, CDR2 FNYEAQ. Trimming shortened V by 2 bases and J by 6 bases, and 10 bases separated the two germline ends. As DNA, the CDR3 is TGTGCCAGCAGCTTAATCAGGGGCCATGGCTACACCTTC. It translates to CASSLIRGHGYTF.

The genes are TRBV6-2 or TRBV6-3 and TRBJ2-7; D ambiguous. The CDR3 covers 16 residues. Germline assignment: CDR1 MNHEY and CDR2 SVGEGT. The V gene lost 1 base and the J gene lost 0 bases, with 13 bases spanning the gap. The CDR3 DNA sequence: TGTGCCAGCAGTTACTATCCAGAGACACCCTCCTACGAGCAGTACTTC. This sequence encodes CASSYYPETPSYEQYF.

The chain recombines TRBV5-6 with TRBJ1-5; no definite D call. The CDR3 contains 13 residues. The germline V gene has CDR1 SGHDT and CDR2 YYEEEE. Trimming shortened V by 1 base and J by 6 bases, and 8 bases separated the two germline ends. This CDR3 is CASSLNEGQPQHF. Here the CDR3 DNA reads TGTGCCAGCAGCTTGAACGAAGGTCAGCCCCAGCATTTT.

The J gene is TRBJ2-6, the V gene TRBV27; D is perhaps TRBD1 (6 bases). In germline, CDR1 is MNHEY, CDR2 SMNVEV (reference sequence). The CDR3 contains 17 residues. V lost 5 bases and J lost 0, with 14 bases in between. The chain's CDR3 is CASSPHRELSGANVLTF. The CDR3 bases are TGTGCCAGCAGTCCCCACAGGGAACTCTCTGGGGCCAACGTCCTGACTTTC.

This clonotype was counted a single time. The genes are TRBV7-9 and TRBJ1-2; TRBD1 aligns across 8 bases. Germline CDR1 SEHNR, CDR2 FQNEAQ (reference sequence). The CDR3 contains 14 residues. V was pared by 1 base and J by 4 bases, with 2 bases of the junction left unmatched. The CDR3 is CASSLGQGAYGYTF. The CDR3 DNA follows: TGTGCCAGCAGCTTAGGGCAGGGGGCCTATGGCTACACCTTC. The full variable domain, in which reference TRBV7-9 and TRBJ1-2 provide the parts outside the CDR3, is DTGVSQNPRHKITKRGQNVTFRCDPISEHNRLYWYRQTLGQGPEFLTYFQNEAQLEKSRLLSDRFSAERPKGSFSTLEIQRTEQGDSAMYLCASSLGQGAYGYTFGSGTRLTVV.

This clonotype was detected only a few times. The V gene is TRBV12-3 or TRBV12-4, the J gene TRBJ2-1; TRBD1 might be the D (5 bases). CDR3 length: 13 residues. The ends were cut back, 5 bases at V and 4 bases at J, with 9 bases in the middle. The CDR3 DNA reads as TGTGCCAGCAGTGCCCGACAGTACAATGAGCAGTTCTTC. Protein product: CASSARQYNEQFF.

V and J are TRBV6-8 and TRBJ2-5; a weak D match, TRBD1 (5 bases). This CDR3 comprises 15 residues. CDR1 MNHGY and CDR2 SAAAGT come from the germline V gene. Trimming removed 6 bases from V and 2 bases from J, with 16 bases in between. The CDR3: CASRAQGFHQETQYF. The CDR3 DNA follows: TGTGCCAGCAGGGCGCAGGGCTTCCATCAAGAGACCCAGTACTTC.

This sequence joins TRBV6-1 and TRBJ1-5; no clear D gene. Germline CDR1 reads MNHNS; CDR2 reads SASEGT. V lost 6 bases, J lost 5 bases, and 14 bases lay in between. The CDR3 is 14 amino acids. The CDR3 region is CASRAILGDQPQHF. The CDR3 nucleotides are TGTGCCAGCAGGGCTATCCTCGGGGATCAGCCCCAGCATTTT.

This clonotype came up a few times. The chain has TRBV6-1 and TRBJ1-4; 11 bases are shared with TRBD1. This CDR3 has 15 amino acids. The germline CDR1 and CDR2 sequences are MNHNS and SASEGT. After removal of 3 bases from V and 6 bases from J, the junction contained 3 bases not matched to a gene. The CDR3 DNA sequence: TGTGCCAGCAGTGATGGACAGGGGGCGCATGAAAAACTGTTTTTT. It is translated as CASSDGQGAHEKLFF.

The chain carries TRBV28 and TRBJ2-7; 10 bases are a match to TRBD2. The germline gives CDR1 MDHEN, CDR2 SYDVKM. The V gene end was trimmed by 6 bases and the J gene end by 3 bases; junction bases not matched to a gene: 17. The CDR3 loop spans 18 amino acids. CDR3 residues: CASSQPLTSGVTSYEQYF. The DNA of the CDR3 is TGTGCCAGCAGCCAACCTCTCACTAGCGGGGTCACAAGCTACGAGCAGTACTTC.

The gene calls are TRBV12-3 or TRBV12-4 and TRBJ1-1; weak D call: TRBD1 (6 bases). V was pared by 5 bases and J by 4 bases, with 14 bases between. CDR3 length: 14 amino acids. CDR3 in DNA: TGTGCCAGCAGTCCTCCGGGGGCGCGCACTGAAGCTTTCTTT. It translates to CASSPPGARTEAFF.

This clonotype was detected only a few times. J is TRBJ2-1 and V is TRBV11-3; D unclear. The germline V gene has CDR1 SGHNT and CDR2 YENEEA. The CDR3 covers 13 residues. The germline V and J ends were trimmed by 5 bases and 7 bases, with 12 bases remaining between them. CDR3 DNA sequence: TGTGCCAGCAGCCCCGGGTGGGGAAATGAGCAGTTCTTC. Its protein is CASSPGWGNEQFF.

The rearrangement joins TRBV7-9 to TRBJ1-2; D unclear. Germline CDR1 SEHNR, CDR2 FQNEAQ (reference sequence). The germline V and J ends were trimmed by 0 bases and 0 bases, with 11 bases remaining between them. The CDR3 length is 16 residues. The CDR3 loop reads CASSLASNGPNYGYTF. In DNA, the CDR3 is TGTGCCAGCAGCTTAGCATCGAACGGACCTAACTATGGCTACACCTTC.

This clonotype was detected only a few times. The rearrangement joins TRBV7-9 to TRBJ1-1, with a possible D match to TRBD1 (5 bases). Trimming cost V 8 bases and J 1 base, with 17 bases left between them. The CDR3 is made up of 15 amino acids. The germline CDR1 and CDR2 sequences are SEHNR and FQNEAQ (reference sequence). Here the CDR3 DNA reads TGTGCCAGCTGCACGACCGGGGCCCAGAACACTGAAGCTTTCTTT. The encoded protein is CASCTTGAQNTEAFF.